A single sample is the source of the 21 T cell receptor beta chains below, sequenced in a study of T cells in Graves' hyperthyroidism and ophthalmopathy (dated by TCRdb to the late 2010s). Library preparation employed multiplex PCR. The instrument was an Illumina HiSeq 2000. The TCR beta CDR3 regions were amplified from the RNA transcripts. A first-round RT-PCR of the TCR CDR3 used the HTBI primer set with the Qiagen OneStep RT-PCR kit. Through fastp at Q25 and MiXCR, TCRdb rebuilt clones from the public reads, retaining in-frame beta chains. Each CDR3 protein gets just one entry, which takes the most common genes and DNA from the rows behind it. The sample table records under 350,000 distinct CDR3 sequences; roughly 20% of these occur just once. The ten largest make up around 50% of the sample. Sequencing input: blood. Receptor source: a woman aged 50 to 60 with Graves' hyperthyroidism.

The table lists this clonotype with many counts. The chain has TRBV6-2 or TRBV6-3 and TRBJ2-5; 10 bases are shared with TRBD2. Germline CDR1 and CDR2: MNHEY and SVGEGT. V shed 2 bases, J shed 2 bases, and the junction held 8 bases outside the gene matches. This CDR3 comprises 17 residues. The CDR3, as DNA: TGTGCCAGCAGTTACAGATGGAGCGGGGGGGGACAAGAGACCCAGTACTTC. The encoded protein is CASSYRWSGGGQETQYF.

This clonotype occurred a few times. The chain joins TRBV28 to TRBJ2-1, with TRBD1 as a possible D gene (6 bases). The CDR3 is 14 amino acids. V lost 7 bases and J 4 bases, leaving 14 bases between the germline ends. Germline CDR1 MDHEN, CDR2 SYDVKM. The CDR3 bases are TGTGCCAGCACCCTCACCGGACAGTACAATGAGCAGTTCTTC. Protein product: CASTLTGQYNEQFF.

This clonotype was counted at least ten times. The J gene is TRBJ1-3, the V gene TRBV12-3 or TRBV12-4; tentative D call: TRBD1 (5 bases). The CDR3 is made up of 13 amino acids. The germline V and J ends were trimmed by 1 base and 6 bases, with 7 bases remaining between them. DNA of the CDR3: TGTGCCAGCAGTTTAGTAGGGGAAAACACCATATATTTT. This codes for CASSLVGENTIYF.

This clonotype came up many times. The V call is TRBV6-2 or TRBV6-3, the J call TRBJ2-1, with a tentative D call TRBD2 (6 bases). CDR3 length: 18 amino acids. The germline V and J ends were trimmed by 2 bases and 0 bases, with 17 bases remaining between them. CDR1 and CDR2 from the germline V gene are MNHEY and SVGEGT. CDR3 in DNA: TGTGCCAGCAGTTACCTAGTACACCGGGACTTCTCCTACAATGAGCAGTTCTTC. Translated: CASSYLVHRDFSYNEQFF.

The V and J genes are TRBV9 and TRBJ2-3, with D hard to call. CDR1 and CDR2 (germline): SGDLS, YYNGEE. The V end was cut by 4 bases, the J end by 4 bases, with 10 bases between. There are 13 residues in the CDR3. Here the CDR3 DNA reads TGTGCCAGCAGCACTATAACTTCAGATACGCAGTATTTT. Its protein is CASSTITSDTQYF. The full variable domain, with the rest looked up from reference TRBV9 and TRBJ2-3, is DSGVTQTPKHLITATGQRVTLRCSPRSGDLSVYWYQQSLDQGLQFLIQYYNGEERAKGNILERFSAQQFPDLHSELNLSSLELGDSALYFCASSTITSDTQYFGPGTRLTVL.

In this sample, this clonotype turned up many times. The CDR3 nucleotides are TGTGCCAGCAGTTTCGTTGGAAACACCATATATTTT. Protein product: CASSFVGNTIYF. This chain uses TRBV12-3 or TRBV12-4 with TRBJ1-3; no definite D call. There are 12 residues in the CDR3. V lost 3 bases, J lost 3 bases, and 3 bases lay in between.

This clonotype was counted only a few times. This chain connects TRBV11-2 to TRBJ2-3; D may be TRBD1 (5 bases). The germline gives CDR1 SGHAT, CDR2 FQNNGV. This CDR3 is 15 amino acids long. V was pared by 2 bases and J by 4 bases, with 13 bases between. The CDR3 nucleotides read TGTGCCAGCAGCTTACGTGACAGCAGGGCAGATACGCAGTATTTT. Encoded protein: CASSLRDSRADTQYF.

The rearrangement uses TRBV10-3 and TRBJ2-2; TRBD1 aligns across 8 bases. Germline CDR1 ENHRY, CDR2 SYGVKD. The CDR3 consists of 17 residues. The ends lost 5 bases at V and 0 bases at J; junction bases unmatched: 8. Here the CDR3 reads CAISPGTGRANTGELFF. The CDR3 region has the DNA TGTGCCATCAGTCCCGGGACAGGCCGCGCGAACACCGGGGAGCTGTTTTTT.

Concerning this clonotype itself: A much larger clone sits a single nucleotide away, making a read error possible. The chain combines TRBV20-1 with TRBJ2-7, with TRBD2 as a possible D gene (5 bases). The CDR3 runs to 14 residues. Germline loops: CDR1 DFQATT, CDR2 SNEGSKA (reference sequence). Trimming removed 4 bases from V and 0 bases from J, with 13 bases in between. The CDR3 nucleotides read TGCAGTGCTACCCCTAGCAGGATCTCCTACGAGCAGTACTTC. This translates into CSATPSRISYEQYF.

This clonotype was recorded at least ten times. The rearrangement uses TRBV7-2 and TRBJ1-1; D may be TRBD1 (5 bases). CDR1 and CDR2 (germline): SGHTA, FQGNSA. V was pared by 1 base and J by 8 bases, with 11 bases between. This CDR3 contains 13 residues. Here the CDR3 reads CASSLGPRGEAFF. In nucleotides, the CDR3 is TGTGCCAGCAGCTTAGGCCCAAGGGGCGAAGCTTTCTTT.

This clonotype was counted only a few times. V usage is TRBV9 and J usage is TRBJ2-2, with 7 bases matching TRBD1. J was trimmed by 7 bases and V by 0 bases; bases with no gene match: 12. Germline V lookup: CDR1 SGDLS, CDR2 YYNGEE. The CDR3 consists of 17 residues. Here the CDR3 DNA reads TGTGCCAGCAGCGTAGCCGGGTCCGGGACAGACGGCGGGGAGCTGTTTTTT. As protein: CASSVAGSGTDGGELFF.

This clonotype was observed a handful of times. Just one base apart from a much larger clone, this may be a read error. This chain's CDR3 is CASSRTYEQYV. In DNA form, the CDR3 reads TGTGCCAGCAGCCGGACCTACGAGCAGTACGTC. This chain links TRBV11-2 with TRBJ2-7; D is undetermined. The ends were cut back, 5 bases at V and 2 bases at J, with 4 bases in the middle. The CDR3 contains 11 residues. The V gene's germline CDR1 is SGHAT and CDR2 FQNNGV.

There are many counts of this clonotype. The chain uses TRBV6-1 and TRBJ2-2, with D possibly TRBD1 on 6 matching bases. CDR1 is MNHNS and CDR2 is SASEGT in the germline V gene. V gave up 5 bases and J gave up 1 base, with 14 bases separating them. The CDR3 has 16 amino acids. The CDR3 bases are TGTGCCAGCAGTTCGTACCCGACAGGGAACACCGGGGAGCTGTTTTTT. As protein: CASSSYPTGNTGELFF.

There are many counts of this clonotype. The chain joins TRBV2 to TRBJ1-2; D is undetermined. With 7 bases removed from V and 5 bases from J, the gap between germline ends came to 8 bases. Looked up from germline, CDR1 is SNHLY and CDR2 is FYNNEI. The CDR3 is 11 amino acids. As DNA, the CDR3 is TGTGCCAGCACTCCCACTTATGGCTACACCTTC. Residues: CASTPTYGYTF.

This clonotype occurred many times. The chain links TRBV25-1 to TRBJ1-1; 12 nucleotides align to TRBD1. The germline V gene has CDR1 MGHDK and CDR2 SYGVNS. The CDR3 contains 17 residues. The V gene end was trimmed by 3 bases and the J gene end by 5 bases; junction bases not matched to a gene: 10. CDR3 loop: CASSESGTGGGWTEAFF. The CDR3 nucleotides are TGTGCCAGCAGTGAGTCTGGGACAGGGGGCGGTTGGACTGAAGCTTTCTTT.

This clonotype was picked up a small number of times. This rearrangement joins TRBV7-3 to TRBJ2-1; TRBD2 aligns across 10 bases. The length of the CDR3 is 16 residues. Losses at the gene ends were 4 bases for V and 3 bases for J; bases not matched to a gene: 6. Germline CDR1 SGHTA, CDR2 FQGTGA. The CDR3 coding sequence is TGTGCCAGCAGCTCCGGACTAGCGGATATCTACAATGAGCAGTTCTTC. Its translation is CASSSGLADIYNEQFF.

This clonotype was seen ten or more times. The CDR3 is CSAFDSHGYTF. DNA of the CDR3: TGCAGTGCTTTCGACAGCCATGGCTACACCTTC. J is TRBJ1-2 and V is TRBV20-1; D is perhaps TRBD1 (5 bases). Germline V gene lookup returns CDR1 DFQATT and CDR2 SNEGSKA (reference sequence). V was pared by 5 bases and J by 6 bases, with 10 bases between. The length of the CDR3 is 11 residues.

Only a few counts were recorded for this clonotype. The V gene is TRBV10-3, the J gene TRBJ2-2; TRBD1 agrees at 12 bases. This CDR3 is built from 20 residues. The V and J ends lost 5 bases and 4 bases, in that order; junction bases with no gene match: 17. Germline-derived CDR1 and CDR2 are ENHRY and SYGVKD. This chain's CDR3 is CAISPLTSDRDRGPTGELFF. The DNA for the CDR3 is TGTGCCATCAGTCCTTTAACCAGCGACCGGGACAGGGGGCCCACCGGGGAGCTGTTTTTT.

This clonotype was observed many times. This chain joins TRBV20-1 and TRBJ2-7, with TRBD1 as a possible D gene (6 bases). CDR3 length: 14 residues. V was shortened by 0 bases and J by 7 bases, with 16 bases between the two germline ends. Germline CDR1 reads DFQATT; CDR2 reads SNEGSKA (reference sequence). CDR3 bases: TGCAGTGCTAGAGATGGTCAGGGGTCTTGGGAGCAGTACTTC. Its protein product is CSARDGQGSWEQYF.

This clonotype was seen repeatedly, ten times or more. For the CDR3, the DNA is TGTGCCAGCAGCACTAAACAGGGGTTGGTCCACAATCAGCCCCAGCATTTT. Its translation is CASSTKQGLVHNQPQHF. The genes are TRBV2 and TRBJ1-5; 7 bases line up with TRBD1. J was trimmed by 3 bases and V by 6 bases; bases with no gene match: 14. The CDR3 covers 17 residues. The germline CDR1 and CDR2 sequences are SNHLY and FYNNEI.

This clonotype has more than one count but fewer than ten. The V call is TRBV6-1, the J call TRBJ1-3; possibly TRBD1 for D (6 bases). Trimming shortened V by 6 bases and J by 0 bases, and 12 bases separated the two germline ends. The CDR3 has 15 residues. Germline V gives CDR1 MNHNS, CDR2 SASEGT. The chain's CDR3 is CASRMDSGSGNTIYF. The CDR3 DNA is TGTGCCAGCAGGATGGACAGCGGCTCTGGAAACACCATATATTTT.